This TCR beta chain was recovered during a study of cytomegalovirus exposure and HLA in healthy donors. General observations from the study: Generally TCR sequences proved uncommon, though certain public TCRs appeared in numerous donors. For TCR beta chains, V- and J-gene trimming was later linked to a missense DCLRE1C variant. DRB1 had the most TCR associations and HLA-C the fewest, a later analysis found, with rates varying by HLA locus.

Primers included in the PCR were 60 Vbeta and 13 Jbeta primers. Only in-frame clones appear in the TCRdb table, and some are missing; sequencing was by immunoSEQ multiplex PCR. In the table there are 65,000 to 75,000 clones, 65% to 70% of which are singletons. Concerning this clone: As yet, its antigen is unknown.

Germline V CDR1 and CDR2: SGHNT, YYREEE (reference sequence). Trimming removed 3 bases from V and 0 bases from J; junction bases left unmatched: 2. The CDR3 has 15 amino acids. The TCR was taken from a young woman in good health and CMV-seronegative. Specimen: PBMCs. The chain links TRBV5-4 to TRBJ2-7, with 11 bases matching TRBD2. The CDR3 nucleotides are TGTGCCAGCAGCTCTAGCGGGGGGTACTCCTACGAGCAGTACTTC. This translates into CASSSSGGYSYEQYF.